This record concerns one T cell receptor (beta chain) sequence. Its specificity is not known. CDR1 and CDR2 (germline): SGHVS, FQNEAQ. The CDR3 is made up of 15 amino acids. Trimming removed 5 bases from V and 0 bases from J, with 13 bases in between. This entry comes from a study of T cell responses to AZD1222 COVID-19 vaccine. Study results and caveats: Baseline serology detected seropositivity in only six or seven AZD1222 recipients. White British people made up most donors, females outnumbered males, and clonal diversity was possibly underestimated. CD4 TCRs linked to vaccination spanned spike, dominating at 160-218 and 743-854. Receipt of two AZD1222 doses was followed by a rise in Spike-specific TCR breadth and depth.

Clones were read by immunoSEQ multiplex PCR, and TCRdb kept only the in-frame ones, dropping some. Among around 150,000 clones listed, roughly 90% were seen once. The input for sequencing was peripheral blood, taken 28 days after the second AZD1222 dose. This TCR came from an adult who received the AZD1222 COVID-19 vaccine. The J gene is TRBJ1-1, the V gene TRBV7-8, with no clear D. CDR3 nucleotide sequence: TGTGCCAGCAGCGCGGTGCCGGGCTTGAACACTGAAGCTTTCTTT. It specifies CASSAVPGLNTEAFF.